The 26 T cell receptor beta chains listed next were all sequenced from one sample in a study of graft-versus-host responses after intestinal transplantation. Assay: immunoSEQ multiplex PCR; the TCRdb copy retains only in-frame clones and omits some. The sample consists of about 98,000 clones, about 82% of them appearing once. The material sequenced was PBMCs, taken 255 days after intestinal transplant. These receptors originate from a human patient who received an intestinal transplant, so some T cells may come from the graft donor.

The rearrangement links TRBV6-1 to TRBJ2-1; D could derive from TRBD1 or TRBD2 (5 bases each). V was trimmed by 0 bases and J by 6 bases, leaving 9 bases between them. In germline, CDR1 is MNHNS, CDR2 SASEGT. The CDR3 consists of 14 residues. The CDR3: CASSEAGESNEQFF. The DNA for the CDR3 is TGTGCCAGCAGTGAAGCGGGGGAGAGCAATGAGCAGTTCTTC.

The rearrangement links TRBV27 to TRBJ1-2; TRBD1 aligns across 7 bases. Germline V lookup: CDR1 MNHEY, CDR2 SMNVEV (reference sequence). The CDR3 length is 17 residues. After removal of 3 bases from V and 4 bases from J, the junction contained 14 bases not matched to a gene. The CDR3 here is CASSLLAGGASRYGYTF. As DNA, the CDR3 is TGTGCCAGCAGTTTGTTGGCAGGGGGAGCGTCTCGCTATGGCTACACCTTC.

A single count supports this clone. The rearrangement joins TRBV13 to TRBJ1-5; TRBD1 matches 7 bases. Germline lookup yields CDR1 PRHDT and CDR2 FYEKMQ (reference sequence). Trimming removed 5 bases from V and 2 bases from J; junction bases left unmatched: 6. This CDR3 has 15 residues. The CDR3 DNA sequence: TGTGCCAGCAGCCAAGGGGGCGAGGGCAATCAGCCCCAGCATTTT. This encodes CASSQGGEGNQPQHF.

The V call is TRBV6-5, the J call TRBJ2-7, with D possibly being TRBD1 (5 bases). V was trimmed by 6 bases and J by 5 bases, leaving 11 bases between them. CDR1 and CDR2 from the germline V gene are MNHEY and SVGAGI. The length of the CDR3 is 12 residues. Here the CDR3 reads CASRGQVNEQYF. The CDR3 DNA sequence: TGTGCCAGCAGGGGGCAAGTCAACGAGCAGTACTTC.

Only one count was recorded for this clone. The rearrangement joins TRBV19 to TRBJ1-1; D might be TRBD1 (6 bases). The germline V gene has CDR1 LNHDA and CDR2 SQIVND (reference sequence). The CDR3 consists of 14 residues. V was clipped by 5 bases and J by 5 bases, with 15 bases between them. The CDR3 nucleotides are TGTGCCAGTAGTTATATTGGGGGGCTGACTGAAGCTTTCTTT. It translates to CASSYIGGLTEAFF.

This chain links TRBV27 with TRBJ1-2, with 7 bases that match TRBD1. CDR1 MNHEY and CDR2 SMNVEV come from the germline V gene (reference sequence). V shed 6 bases and J 3 bases; nucleotides not matched to a gene: 10. The CDR3 has 15 amino acids. The CDR3 DNA is TGTGCCAGCAGGTTGAAGGGGGCTATAGACTATGGCTACACCTTC. As protein: CASRLKGAIDYGYTF.

CDR3 sequence reads: CASRGTSETTGELFF. CDR3 sequence (DNA): TGTGCCAGCAGGGGAACTAGTGAAACCACCGGGGAGCTGTTTTTT. This chain joins TRBV6-6 and TRBJ2-2; D perhaps matches TRBD2 (5 bases). This CDR3 spans 15 amino acids. V was cut by 6 bases and J by 4 bases, with 15 bases left in between. Per the germline V gene, CDR1 is MNHNY and CDR2 is SVGAGI (reference sequence).

This chain joins TRBV7-2 and TRBJ2-3, with 7 positions matching TRBD2. CDR3 length: 17 residues. CDR1 SGHTA and CDR2 FQGNSA come from the germline V gene. Trimming at V came to 5 bases and at J to 5 bases, leaving 16 bases not matched to a gene. The CDR3 is CASSVDRYTGGLDTQYF. CDR3 sequence (DNA): TGTGCCAGCAGCGTCGATAGATATACGGGGGGATTAGATACGCAGTATTTT.

CDR3 in DNA: TGTGCCAGCAGTTCACTTCGGACAGGGGGCCAAGAGACCCAGTACTTC. Protein sequence: CASSSLRTGGQETQYF. The chain employs TRBV2 and TRBJ2-5; 10 positions match TRBD1. With V trimmed by 5 bases and J by 1 base, 7 bases remained unmatched. The germline V gene encodes CDR1 SNHLY and CDR2 FYNNEI. The CDR3 is 16 residues long.

DNA for the CDR3: TGTGCCAGCAGTTACTCGAGGACAGGGGCCCTCTACGAGCAGTACTTC. It codes for CASSYSRTGALYEQYF. The chain links TRBV6-5 to TRBJ2-7; 9 bases fit TRBD1. This CDR3 has 16 residues. Germline V gene data show CDR1 as MNHEY and CDR2 as SVGAGI. V shed 0 bases, J shed 3 bases, and the junction held 6 bases outside the gene matches.

This sequence joins TRBV9 and TRBJ1-6; D ambiguous. This CDR3 comprises 14 residues. The V and J ends lost 4 bases and 14 bases respectively, with 19 bases between them. Germline V lookup: CDR1 SGDLS, CDR2 YYNGEE. CDR3 DNA: TGTGCCAGCAGCTCGTACCCCCAGGAAGGAGCCCTCCACTTT. Translating it yields CASSSYPQEGALHF.

This clone was observed once. The chain has TRBV10-3 and TRBJ2-1; D is ambiguous. CDR3 size: 14 residues. The ends were cut back, 9 bases at V and 3 bases at J, with 15 bases in the middle. Germline V gene lookup returns CDR1 ENHRY and CDR2 SYGVKD. The CDR3 loop reads CAIRAGLGYNEQFF. The CDR3 DNA sequence: TGTGCCATACGGGCTGGCCTTGGCTACAATGAGCAGTTCTTC.

The table lists this clone with a few counts. This chain links TRBV7-5 with TRBJ2-7; the DNA was not compared with TRBD2, the D call given in the table. TRBV7-5 is listed as a pseudogene. This CDR3 is built from 16 residues. The DNA of the CDR3 is TGTGCCAGAAGGTCGGGGTTGAACGGGGTCTCCTACGAGCAGTACTTC. This translates into CARRSGLNGVSYEQYF.

This chain links TRBV7-9 with TRBJ2-1, with D perhaps TRBD2 (7 bases). The CDR3 runs to 15 residues. Germline CDR1 reads SEHNR; CDR2 reads FQNEAQ (reference sequence). Trimming pared 11 bases from V and 0 bases from J, leaving 17 bases between. The CDR3 bases are TGTGCCGTTCCAGGGGAGGGGAGCTCCTACAATGAGCAGTTCTTC. Protein: CAVPGEGSSYNEQFF.

This chain joins TRBV28 and TRBJ2-3, with 7 bases matching TRBD2. Germline V gives CDR1 MDHEN, CDR2 SYDVKM. The V gene end was trimmed by 6 bases and the J gene end by 2 bases; junction bases not matched to a gene: 11. The CDR3 runs 16 residues. The CDR3 region has the DNA TGTGCCAGCAGCCTTACTGGGGGGGGAGACACAGATACGCAGTATTTT. Translation gives CASSLTGGGDTDTQYF.

The chain uses TRBV7-3 and TRBJ1-1; TRBD1 aligns across 7 bases. The CDR3 length is 13 residues. Germline CDR1 and CDR2: SGHTA and FQGTGA. Losses at the gene ends were 5 bases for V and 4 bases for J; bases not matched to a gene: 4. CDR3 region: CASSTRQGTEAFF. The CDR3 DNA reads TGTGCCAGCAGCACCCGACAGGGCACTGAAGCTTTCTTT. Looking up the rest from reference TRBV7-3 and TRBJ1-1 gives the full variable domain: GAGVSQTPSNKVTEKGKYVELRCDPISGHTALYWYRQSLGQGPEFLIYFQGTGAADDSGLPNDRFFAVRPEGSVSTLKIQRTERGDSAVYLCASSTRQGTEAFFGQGTRLTVV.

This chain links TRBV7-6 with TRBJ1-2, with a possible D match to TRBD1 (6 bases). CDR3 size: 15 residues. Germline CDR1 reads SGHVS; CDR2 reads FNYEAQ. V lost 5 bases and J lost 2, with 15 bases in between. CDR3 sequence (DNA): TGTGCCAGCAGCCCTAAGGGGGGAGGGAACTATGGCTACACCTTC. The encoded protein is CASSPKGGGNYGYTF.

The rearrangement uses TRBV6-1 and TRBJ1-2; 12 positions agree with TRBD1. The germline CDR1 and CDR2 sequences are MNHNS and SASEGT. The CDR3 sequence is 17 residues long. The V and J ends lost 0 bases and 4 bases, in that order; junction bases with no gene match: 6. CDR3: CASSEARRDRGLYGYTF. In DNA form, the CDR3 reads TGTGCCAGCAGTGAAGCGCGGCGGGACAGGGGGCTCTATGGCTACACCTTC.

This chain connects TRBV2 to TRBJ2-5, with D hard to call. Between the trimmed V and J ends, which lost 7 bases and 0 bases, there was a span of 15 bases. The CDR3 contains 15 residues. Germline assignment: CDR1 SNHLY and CDR2 FYNNEI. The CDR3 nucleotides read TGTGCCAGCATAGAAGAGGACCCCTACCAAGAGACCCAGTACTTC. Amino acids: CASIEEDPYQETQYF.

The genes are TRBV19 and TRBJ2-1; 10 bases match TRBD1. J lost 7 bases, V lost 7 bases, and 10 bases had no gene match. The CDR3 extends over 15 amino acids. The germline V gene has CDR1 LNHDA and CDR2 SQIVND (reference sequence). CDR3 residues: CASTTDRGRVNEQFF. The DNA for the CDR3 is TGTGCCAGTACCACCGACAGGGGGCGCGTGAATGAGCAGTTCTTC. The full variable domain, in which reference TRBV19 and TRBJ2-1 provide the parts outside the CDR3, is DGGITQSPKYLFRKEGQNVTLSCEQNLNHDAMYWYRQDPGQGLRLIYYSQIVNDFQKGDIAEGYSVSREKKESFPLTVTSAQKNPTAFYLCASTTDRGRVNEQFFGPGTRLTVL.

This clone was detected only once. The chain employs TRBV4-1 and TRBJ2-7; 7 bases are shared with TRBD1. This CDR3 has 15 residues. The germline V gene has CDR1 MGHRA and CDR2 YSYEKL. V shed 1 base, J shed 3 bases, and the junction held 6 bases outside the gene matches. The CDR3 bases are TGCGCCAGCAGCCAAGCCCCGGGACAGATCTACGAGCAGTACTTC. It is translated as CASSQAPGQIYEQYF.

The CDR3: CASSSTVGFRSTEAFF. In nucleotides, the CDR3 is TGCGCCAGCAGCTCGACAGTGGGGTTCCGATCTACTGAAGCTTTCTTT. The rearrangement links TRBV4-1 to TRBJ1-1; TRBD1 is a possible D gene (5 bases). CDR1 and CDR2 (germline): MGHRA, YSYEKL. Trimming pared 5 bases from V and 5 bases from J, leaving 21 bases between. The CDR3 contains 16 residues.

This clone was observed a few times. The chain recombines TRBV10-2 with TRBJ1-5, with 7 bases lining up with TRBD1. V shed 4 bases, J shed 2 bases, and the junction held 5 bases outside the gene matches. CDR3 length equals 15 residues. Germline V gene lookup returns CDR1 WSHSY and CDR2 SAAADI. In DNA form, the CDR3 reads TGCGCCAGCAGTGTGAGGGGGCGAGGCAATCAGCCCCAGCATTTT. As protein: CASSVRGRGNQPQHF.

The rearrangement joins TRBV9 to TRBJ2-3, with TRBD2 identical over 11 bases. Trimming took 2 bases from V and 4 from J; bases not matched to a gene: 3. The CDR3 extends over 15 amino acids. Germline-derived CDR1 and CDR2 are SGDLS and YYNGEE. The CDR3 DNA reads as TGTGCCAGCAGCGTTAGCGGGGGGGCCCCAGATACGCAGTATTTT. Translating it yields CASSVSGGAPDTQYF.

This clone was seen only once. The chain is built from TRBV6-7 and TRBJ2-3; TRBD2 aligns across 11 bases. TRBV6-7 belongs to the ORF category, with a function that is uncertain. The CDR3 runs 21 residues. V gave up 0 bases and J gave up 2 bases; unmatched junction bases: 16. The CDR3 bases are TGTGCCAGCAGTTACTCAATCCAGGGGGCTAGCGGGAGGCGTAACACAGATACGCAGTATTTT. The encoded protein is CASSYSIQGASGRRNTDTQYF.

This chain links TRBV18 with TRBJ2-7; 9 bases map to TRBD1. The CDR3 totals 14 residues. Germline CDR1 reads KGHSH; CDR2 reads LQKENI. The V segment lost 3 bases and the J segment 4 bases; nucleotides outside the gene matches: 4. CDR3 sequence: CASSPRTGEYEQYF. In DNA form, the CDR3 reads TGTGCCAGCTCACCTAGGACAGGGGAATACGAGCAGTACTTC.